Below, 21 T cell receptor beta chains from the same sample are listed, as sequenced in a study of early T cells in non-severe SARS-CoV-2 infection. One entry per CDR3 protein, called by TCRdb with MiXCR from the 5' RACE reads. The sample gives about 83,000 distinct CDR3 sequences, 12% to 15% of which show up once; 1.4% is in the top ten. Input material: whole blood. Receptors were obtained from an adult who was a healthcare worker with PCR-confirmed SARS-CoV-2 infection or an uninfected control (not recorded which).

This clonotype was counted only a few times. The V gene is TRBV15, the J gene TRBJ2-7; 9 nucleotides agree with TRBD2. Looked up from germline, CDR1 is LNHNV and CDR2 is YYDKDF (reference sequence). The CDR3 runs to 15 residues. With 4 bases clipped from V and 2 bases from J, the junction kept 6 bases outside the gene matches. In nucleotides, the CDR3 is TGTGCCACCAGCACCCAGACTAGCGGACCCTACGAGCAGTACTTC. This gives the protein CATSTQTSGPYEQYF.

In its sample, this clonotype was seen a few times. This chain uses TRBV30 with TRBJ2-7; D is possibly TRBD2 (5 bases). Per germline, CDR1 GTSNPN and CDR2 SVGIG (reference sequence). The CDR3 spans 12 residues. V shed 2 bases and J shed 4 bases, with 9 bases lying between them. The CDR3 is CAWSNGNYEQYF. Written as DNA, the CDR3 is TGTGCCTGGAGTAACGGGAATTACGAGCAGTACTTC.

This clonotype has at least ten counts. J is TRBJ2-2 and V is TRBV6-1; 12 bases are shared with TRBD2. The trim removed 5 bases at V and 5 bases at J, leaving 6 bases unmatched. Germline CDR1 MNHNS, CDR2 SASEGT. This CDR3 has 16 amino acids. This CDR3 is CASSLAGGPRTGELFF. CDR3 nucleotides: TGTGCCAGCAGTCTAGCGGGGGGGCCGAGAACCGGGGAGCTGTTTTTT.

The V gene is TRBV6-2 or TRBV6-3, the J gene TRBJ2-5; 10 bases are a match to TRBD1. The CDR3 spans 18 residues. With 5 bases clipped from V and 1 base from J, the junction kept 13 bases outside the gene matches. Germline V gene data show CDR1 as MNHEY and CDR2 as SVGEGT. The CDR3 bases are TGTGCCAGCAGTACCTTACCGCGGACAGGGGGGTTCCAAGAGACCCAGTACTTC. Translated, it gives CASSTLPRTGGFQETQYF.

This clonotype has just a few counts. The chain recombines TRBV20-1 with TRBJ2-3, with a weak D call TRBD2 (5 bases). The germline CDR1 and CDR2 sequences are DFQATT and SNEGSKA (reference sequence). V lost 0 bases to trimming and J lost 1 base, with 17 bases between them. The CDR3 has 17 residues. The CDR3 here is CSARDSWEGGRTDTQYF. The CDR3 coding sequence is TGCAGTGCTAGAGATTCCTGGGAAGGCGGGCGCACAGATACGCAGTATTTT.

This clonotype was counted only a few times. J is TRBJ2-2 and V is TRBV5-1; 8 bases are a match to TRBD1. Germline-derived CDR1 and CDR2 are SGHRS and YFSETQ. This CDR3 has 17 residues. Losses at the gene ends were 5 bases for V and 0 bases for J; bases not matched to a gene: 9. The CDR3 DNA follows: TGCGCCAGCAGGCGCCGTGGACAGGGAGCGAACACCGGGGAGCTGTTTTTT. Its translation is CASRRRGQGANTGELFF.

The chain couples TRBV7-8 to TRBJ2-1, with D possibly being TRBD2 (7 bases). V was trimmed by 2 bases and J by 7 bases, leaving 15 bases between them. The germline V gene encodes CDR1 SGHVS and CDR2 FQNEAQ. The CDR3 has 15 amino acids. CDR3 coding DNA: TGTGCCAGCAGCTTACGAACGGGGGGCGTGAATGAGCAGTTCTTC. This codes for CASSLRTGGVNEQFF.

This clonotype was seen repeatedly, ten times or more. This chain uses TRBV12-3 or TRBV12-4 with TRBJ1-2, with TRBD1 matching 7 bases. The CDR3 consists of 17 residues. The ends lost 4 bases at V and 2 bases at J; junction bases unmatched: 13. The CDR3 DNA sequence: TGTGCCAGCAGTTGGACCCTACAGGGGAGAATCAACTATGGCTACACCTTC. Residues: CASSWTLQGRINYGYTF.

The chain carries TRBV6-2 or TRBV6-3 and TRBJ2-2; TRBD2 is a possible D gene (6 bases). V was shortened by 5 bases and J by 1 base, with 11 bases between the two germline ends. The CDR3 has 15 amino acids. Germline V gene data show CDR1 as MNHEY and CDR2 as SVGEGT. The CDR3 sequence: CASSPGLENTGELFF. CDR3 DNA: TGTGCCAGCAGTCCGGGACTGGAGAACACCGGGGAGCTGTTTTTT.

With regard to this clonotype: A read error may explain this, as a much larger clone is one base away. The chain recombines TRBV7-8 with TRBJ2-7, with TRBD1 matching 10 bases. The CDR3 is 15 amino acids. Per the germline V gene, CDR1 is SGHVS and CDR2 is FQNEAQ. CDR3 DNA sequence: TGTGACAGCAGTTGGGGACAGGGGACGTTCTACGAGCAGTACTTC. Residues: CDSSWGQGTFYEQYF. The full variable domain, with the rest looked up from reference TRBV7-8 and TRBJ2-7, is GAGVSQSPRYKVAKRGQDVALRCDPISGHVSLFWYQQALGQGPEFLTYFQNEAQLDKSGLPSDRFFAERPEGSVSTLKIQRTQQEDSAVYLCDSSWGQGTFYEQYFGPGTRLTVT.

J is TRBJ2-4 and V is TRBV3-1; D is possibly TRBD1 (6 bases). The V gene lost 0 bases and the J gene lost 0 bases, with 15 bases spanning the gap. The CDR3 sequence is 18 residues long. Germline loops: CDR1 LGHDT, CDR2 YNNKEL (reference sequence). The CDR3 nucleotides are TGTGCCAGCAGCCAAGACCGCGGACAGTCACTAGCCAAAAACATTCAGTACTTC. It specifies CASSQDRGQSLAKNIQYF.

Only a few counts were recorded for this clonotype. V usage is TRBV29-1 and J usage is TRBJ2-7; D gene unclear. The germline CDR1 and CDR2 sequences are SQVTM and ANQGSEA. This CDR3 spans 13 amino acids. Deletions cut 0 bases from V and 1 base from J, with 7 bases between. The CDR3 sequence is CSVEDSFSYEQYF. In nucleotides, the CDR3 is TGCAGCGTTGAAGACAGCTTTTCCTACGAGCAGTACTTC.

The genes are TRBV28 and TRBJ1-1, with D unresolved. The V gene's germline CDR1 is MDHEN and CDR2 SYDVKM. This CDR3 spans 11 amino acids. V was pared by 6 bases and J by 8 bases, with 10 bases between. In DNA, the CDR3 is TGTGCCAGCAGATCAGCTTGGGAAGCTTTCTTT. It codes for CASRSAWEAFF.

CDR3 sequence reads: CAISPGTLTGELFF. Here the CDR3 DNA reads TGTGCCATCTCGCCCGGGACTCTCACCGGGGAGCTGTTTTTT. This sequence joins TRBV6-2 or TRBV6-3 and TRBJ2-2; weak D call: TRBD2 (6 bases). The ends were cut back, 10 bases at V and 4 bases at J, with 16 bases in the middle. The germline V gene has CDR1 MNHEY and CDR2 SVGEGT. The CDR3 totals 14 residues.

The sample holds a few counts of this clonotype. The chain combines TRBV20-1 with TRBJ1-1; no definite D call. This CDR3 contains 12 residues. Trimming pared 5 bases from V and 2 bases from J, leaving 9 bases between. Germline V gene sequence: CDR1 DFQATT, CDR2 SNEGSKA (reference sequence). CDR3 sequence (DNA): TGCAGTGCTCAGATCAGAAACACTGAAGCTTTCTTT. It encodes CSAQIRNTEAFF.

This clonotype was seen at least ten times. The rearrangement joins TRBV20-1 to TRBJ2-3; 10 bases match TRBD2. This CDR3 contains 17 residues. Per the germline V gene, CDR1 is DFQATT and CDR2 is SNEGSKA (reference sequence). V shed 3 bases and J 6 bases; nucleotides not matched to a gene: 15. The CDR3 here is CSARAWGLAGESDTQYF. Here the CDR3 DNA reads TGCAGTGCTAGGGCCTGGGGGCTAGCGGGGGAGTCGGATACGCAGTATTTT.

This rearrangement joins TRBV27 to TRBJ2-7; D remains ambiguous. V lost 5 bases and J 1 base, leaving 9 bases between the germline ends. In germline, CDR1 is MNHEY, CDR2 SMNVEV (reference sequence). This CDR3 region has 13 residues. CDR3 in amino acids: CASSISRSYEQYF. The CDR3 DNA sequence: TGTGCCAGCAGTATTAGCAGGTCCTACGAGCAGTACTTC.

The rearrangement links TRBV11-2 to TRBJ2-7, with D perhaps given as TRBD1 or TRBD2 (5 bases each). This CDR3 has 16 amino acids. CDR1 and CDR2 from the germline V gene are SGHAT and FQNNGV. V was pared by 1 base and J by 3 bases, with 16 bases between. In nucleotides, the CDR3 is TGTGCCAGCAGCTTAGTCACGGGACGGGGTTACTACGAGCAGTACTTC. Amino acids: CASSLVTGRGYYEQYF.

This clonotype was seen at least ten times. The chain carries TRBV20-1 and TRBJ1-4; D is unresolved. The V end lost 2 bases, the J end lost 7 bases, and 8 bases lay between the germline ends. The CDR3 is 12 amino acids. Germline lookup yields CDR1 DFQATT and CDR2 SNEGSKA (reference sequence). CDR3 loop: CSARTSTEKLFF. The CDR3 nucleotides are TGCAGTGCTAGAACCAGCACTGAAAAACTGTTTTTT.

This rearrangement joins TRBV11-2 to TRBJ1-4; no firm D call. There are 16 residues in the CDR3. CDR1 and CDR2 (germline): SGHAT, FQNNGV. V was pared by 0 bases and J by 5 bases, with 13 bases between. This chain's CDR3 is CASSLDLPTQNEKLFF. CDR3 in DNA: TGTGCCAGCAGCTTAGACCTACCCACCCAGAATGAAAAACTGTTTTTT.

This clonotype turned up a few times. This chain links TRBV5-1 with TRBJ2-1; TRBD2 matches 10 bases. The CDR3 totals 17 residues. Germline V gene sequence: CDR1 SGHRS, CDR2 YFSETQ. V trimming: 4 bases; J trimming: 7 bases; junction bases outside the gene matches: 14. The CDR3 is CASSPLGERGGLNEQFF. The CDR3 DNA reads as TGCGCCAGCAGCCCGCTGGGTGAGCGGGGGGGCCTAAATGAGCAGTTCTTC.